This is a list of T cell receptor beta chains from one sample in a study of T cells after yellow fever vaccination. One entry per CDR3 protein results from TCRdb running MiXCR on the 5' RACE reads. The sample contains 95,000 to 150,000 distinct CDR3 sequences, about 8.4% of which appear only once. Sequenced here: CD8+ T cells sorted from PBMCs, sampled on the day of the yellow fever booster vaccination. Every receptor here comes from a man aged 18 to 30 who received the YFV17D yellow fever vaccine. The CDR3 runs from the conserved cysteine through the conserved F or W. Each record gives: V gene, D gene, J gene, clone size, CDR3 protein, CDR3 DNA. D genes are given only for firm matches. Only some rows state a clone size, as once, few, many or a class for expanded clones.

V gene: TRBV19; D gene: .; J gene: TRBJ1-3; clone size: few; CDR3 protein: CASALGTLSGNTIYF; CDR3 DNA: TGTGCCAGCGCGTTAGGAACACTCTCTGGAAACACCATATATTTT
V gene: TRBV6-2/TRBV6-3; D gene: .; J gene: TRBJ2-7; clone size: .; CDR3 protein: CASRSKTDSYEQYF; CDR3 DNA: TGTGCCAGCAGATCAAAGACAGACTCCTACGAGCAGTACTTC
V gene: TRBV20-1; D gene: TRBD1; J gene: TRBJ2-1; clone size: many; CDR3 protein: CSARDRDRAYNEQFF; CDR3 DNA: TGCAGTGCTAGAGACCGGGACAGGGCCTACAATGAGCAGTTCTTC
V gene: TRBV5-1; D gene: .; J gene: TRBJ2-5; clone size: .; CDR3 protein: CASSLKVVVPGRETQYF; CDR3 DNA: TGCGCCAGCAGCTTGAAGGTTGTTGTCCCAGGAAGGGAGACCCAGTACTTC
V gene: TRBV6-5; D gene: TRBD1; J gene: TRBJ2-7; clone size: .; CDR3 protein: CASTYGQGAYEQYF; CDR3 DNA: TGTGCCAGCACCTACGGACAGGGGGCATACGAGCAGTACTTC
V gene: TRBV12-3/TRBV12-4; D gene: TRBD2; J gene: TRBJ2-1; clone size: .; CDR3 protein: CASSSPGLDNEQFF; CDR3 DNA: TGTGCCAGCAGTTCGCCGGGACTAGATAATGAGCAGTTCTTC
V gene: TRBV27; D gene: .; J gene: TRBJ2-2; clone size: many; CDR3 protein: CASSLLVTIGELFF; CDR3 DNA: TGTGCCAGCAGCCTACTAGTAACCATCGGGGAGCTGTTTTTT
V gene: TRBV5-1; D gene: TRBD2; J gene: TRBJ2-3; clone size: many; CDR3 protein: CASSLVGVFGGDTDTQYF; CDR3 DNA: TGCGCCAGCAGCTTGGTCGGGGTCTTCGGGGGGGACACAGATACGCAGTATTTT
V gene: TRBV7-9; D gene: TRBD1; J gene: TRBJ1-2; clone size: .; CDR3 protein: CASSKPGQLYGYTF; CDR3 DNA: TGTGCCAGCAGCAAGCCGGGACAGCTTTATGGCTACACCTTC
V gene: TRBV7-9; D gene: TRBD1; J gene: TRBJ2-5; clone size: few; CDR3 protein: CAMGDSQETQYF; CDR3 DNA: TGTGCCATGGGGGACAGTCAAGAGACCCAGTACTTC